Below are 30 T cell receptor beta chains sequenced from a single sample in a study of blood T cell repertoires in COVID-19. This table comes from immunoSEQ multiplex PCR, and its TCRdb copy is limited to in-frame clones, with some not included. The sample holds roughly 230,000 clones; roughly 85% are singletons and the top ten take approximately 6.6%. The sequencing sample was made of PBMCs or T cells enriched from blood (not recorded which). The source of these receptors is a woman aged 50 to 60 who had been exposed to COVID-19.

This chain links TRBV7-3 with TRBJ2-7; D uncertain. This CDR3 region has 16 residues. CDR1 is SGHTA and CDR2 is FQGTGA in the germline V gene. V was pared by 5 bases and J by 0 bases, with 17 bases between. The DNA for the CDR3 is TGTGCCAGCAGCCCATTCACTATCTTCAGCTCCTACGAGCAGTACTTC. This codes for CASSPFTIFSSYEQYF.

Remarks on this clone: Germline and junction disagree at one end, which may indicate a read error. The chain carries TRBV18 and TRBJ2-7; 9 positions agree with TRBD1. The CDR3 runs to 14 residues. Germline CDR1 is KGHSH and CDR2 is LQKENI. In nucleotides, the CDR3 is TGTGCCAGCTCTCCACAGGGGGCGGGCAACGAGCAGTACTTC. This sequence encodes CASSPQGAGNEQYF.

The rearrangement links TRBV27 to TRBJ1-1; a weak D match, TRBD1 (6 bases). The CDR3 extends over 13 amino acids. The V gene lost 5 bases and the J gene lost 4 bases, with 11 bases spanning the gap. Germline lookup yields CDR1 MNHEY and CDR2 SMNVEV (reference sequence). As DNA, the CDR3 is TGTGCCAGCAGTCCGGGACAAATCACTGAAGCTTTCTTT. It specifies CASSPGQITEAFF.

The CDR3 protein is CASSLVGLPNEKLFF. CDR3 sequence (DNA): TGCGCCAGCAGCTTGGTTGGGCTGCCTAATGAAAAACTGTTTTTT. This sequence joins TRBV5-1 and TRBJ1-4; D uncertain. Trimming left V 0 bases short and J 3 bases short, with 9 bases between. The V gene's germline CDR1 is SGHRS and CDR2 YFSETQ. The CDR3 runs to 15 residues. The full variable domain, rest sourced from reference TRBV5-1 and TRBJ1-4, is KAGVTQTPRYLIKTRGQQVTLSCSPISGHRSVSWYQQTPGQGLQFLFEYFSETQRNKGNFPGRFSGRQFSNSRSEMNVSTLELGDSALYLCASSLVGLPNEKLFFGSGTQLSVL.

The chain carries TRBV7-8 and TRBJ2-1, with D possibly TRBD1 on 5 matching bases. The CDR3 consists of 16 residues. Trimming took off 3 bases at V and 7 bases at J, with 19 bases between the two ends. Germline V gene lookup returns CDR1 SGHVS and CDR2 FQNEAQ. CDR3 DNA: TGTGCCAGCAGCTTCCCTAGAGTCCAGGGTAGGAATGAGCAGTTCTTC. This sequence encodes CASSFPRVQGRNEQFF.

This sequence joins TRBV2 and TRBJ1-5, with D possibly TRBD1 on 5 matching bases. This CDR3 contains 14 residues. The V end was cut by 7 bases, the J end by 2 bases, with 12 bases between. The V gene's germline CDR1 is SNHLY and CDR2 FYNNEI. The CDR3 reads CASTRDSGNQPQHF. CDR3 bases: TGTGCCAGCACCCGAGACAGTGGCAATCAGCCCCAGCATTTT.

V gene TRBV10-2 combines with J gene TRBJ1-6; D might be TRBD1 (6 bases). The V gene's germline CDR1 is WSHSY and CDR2 SAAADI. The CDR3 loop spans 17 amino acids. V was shortened by 10 bases and J by 0 bases, with 19 bases between the two germline ends. The CDR3 DNA sequence: TGCGCCACCCGATCGTTAATGGACAGCTCCTATAATTCACCCCTCCACTTT. This sequence encodes CATRSLMDSSYNSPLHF.

The chain uses TRBV7-2 and TRBJ2-2; 12 bases line up with TRBD1. V lost 4 bases and J lost 2; bases outside the gene matches: 11. The germline V gene has CDR1 SGHTA and CDR2 FQGNSA. This CDR3 region has 19 residues. CDR3 loop: CASSSPGDRGRGNTGELFF. CDR3 sequence (DNA): TGTGCCAGCAGCTCCCCGGGGGACAGGGGGCGCGGAAACACCGGGGAGCTGTTTTTT.

This clone was recorded once. The chain couples TRBV6-5 to TRBJ2-1; D is perhaps TRBD2 (5 bases). CDR1 MNHEY and CDR2 SVGAGI come from the germline V gene. This CDR3 region has 11 residues. Trimming stripped 10 bases from V and 8 bases from J, with 12 bases between. DNA for the CDR3: TGTGCCACCTTATATAGCGATGAGCAGTTCTTC. This gives the protein CATLYSDEQFF.

The rearrangement uses TRBV5-1 and TRBJ1-1; 9 positions agree with TRBD1. The CDR3 has 16 amino acids. Germline V gene data show CDR1 as SGHRS and CDR2 as YFSETQ. The trim removed 3 bases at V and 5 bases at J, leaving 11 bases unmatched. CDR3 amino acids: CASSWQVGQGLTEAFF. The DNA of the CDR3 is TGCGCCAGCAGCTGGCAGGTCGGACAGGGGCTAACTGAAGCTTTCTTT.

This clone was observed a single time. This chain connects TRBV10-3 to TRBJ2-1; the match to TRBD2 covers 12 bases. The V segment lost 11 bases and the J segment 6 bases; nucleotides outside the gene matches: 5. This CDR3 is 13 amino acids long. Germline assignment: CDR1 ENHRY and CDR2 SYGVKD. The CDR3 coding sequence is TGTGCCGGACGGACTAGCGGGGTCAATGAGCAGTTCTTC. Translating it yields CAGRTSGVNEQFF.

This clone was detected a few times. This chain connects TRBV13 to TRBJ2-1; possible D gene TRBD1, 6 bases. Germline V lookup: CDR1 PRHDT, CDR2 FYEKMQ (reference sequence). V was trimmed by 3 bases and J by 1 base, leaving 19 bases between them. CDR3 length: 18 residues. DNA for the CDR3: TGTGCCAGCAGCTTGTTTGGTAGGACAGAGCTTTCCTACAATGAGCAGTTCTTC. Translation gives CASSLFGRTELSYNEQFF.

As concerns this clone: Other DNA variants within this sample encode the same CDR3. The rearrangement uses TRBV27 and TRBJ1-4; 7 bases fit TRBD1. V shed 2 bases and J 5 bases; nucleotides not matched to a gene: 5. CDR1 and CDR2 from the germline V gene are MNHEY and SMNVEV (reference sequence). The CDR3 has 15 residues. CDR3 protein: CASSLTGQSNEKLFF. Here the CDR3 DNA reads TGTGCCAGCAGTTTAACGGGACAGTCCAATGAAAAACTGTTTTTT.

V usage is TRBV11-2 and J usage is TRBJ1-3, with D perhaps matching TRBD1 (6 bases). The CDR3 covers 16 residues. From germline, CDR1 is SGHAT and CDR2 FQNNGV. Trimming left V 2 bases short and J 3 bases short, with 14 bases between. The CDR3 loop reads CASSLSRGARGNTIYF. The CDR3 nucleotides are TGTGCCAGCAGCTTATCACGGGGGGCACGTGGAAACACCATATATTTT. Drawing the rest from reference TRBV11-2 and TRBJ1-3, the complete variable domain is EAGVAQSPRYKIIEKRQSVAFWCNPISGHATLYWYQQILGQGPKLLIQFQNNGVVDDSQLPKDRFSAERLKGVDSTLKIQPAKLEDSAVYLCASSLSRGARGNTIYFGEGSWLTVV.

The J gene is TRBJ2-7, the V gene TRBV6-5, with D possibly being TRBD1 (6 bases). This CDR3 contains 16 residues. The germline V gene encodes CDR1 MNHEY and CDR2 SVGAGI. V was clipped by 2 bases and J by 0 bases, with 14 bases between them. The chain's CDR3 is CASSYLGTPSSYEQYF. Written as DNA, the CDR3 is TGTGCCAGCAGTTACCTCGGGACACCGAGCTCCTACGAGCAGTACTTC.

This clone came up a few times. The V gene is TRBV29-1, the J gene TRBJ1-3; no definite D call. Germline CDR1 reads SQVTM; CDR2 reads ANQGSEA. The CDR3 runs to 14 residues. V lost 6 bases and J lost 2, with 14 bases in between. This CDR3 reads CSVLLAGTGNTIYF. DNA for the CDR3: TGCAGCGTCCTATTGGCCGGGACTGGAAACACCATATATTTT.

In its sample, this clone was seen a few times. The genes are TRBV19 and TRBJ1-1; D remains ambiguous. The V gene lost 3 bases and the J gene lost 1 base, with 9 bases spanning the gap. CDR1 is LNHDA and CDR2 is SQIVND in the germline V gene (reference sequence). CDR3 length: 14 amino acids. CDR3 in DNA: TGTGCCAGTAGTATTCAGGTTTGGAACACTGAAGCTTTCTTT. Amino acids: CASSIQVWNTEAFF.

The V call is TRBV29-1, the J call TRBJ1-1, with unresolved D. Trimming took off 5 bases at V and 3 bases at J, with 10 bases between the two ends. Germline V gene lookup returns CDR1 SQVTM and CDR2 ANQGSEA. The length of the CDR3 is 12 residues. CDR3 region: CSVRVGDTEAFF. Written as DNA, the CDR3 is TGCAGCGTTCGGGTCGGAGACACTGAAGCTTTCTTT.

This rearrangement joins TRBV19 to TRBJ1-1, with a possible D match to TRBD1 (5 bases). The CDR3 spans 16 residues. CDR1 LNHDA and CDR2 SQIVND come from the germline V gene (reference sequence). Trimming took off 7 bases at V and 4 bases at J, with 22 bases between the two ends. The DNA for the CDR3 is TGTGCCAGTACTCCCCTCGGCCCGGGGGGAGGCACTGAAGCTTTCTTT. Translated: CASTPLGPGGGTEAFF.

The chain employs TRBV10-2 and TRBJ1-2; 7 nucleotides line up with TRBD1. Germline CDR1 reads WSHSY; CDR2 reads SAAADI. J was trimmed by 3 bases and V by 5 bases; bases with no gene match: 3. CDR3 length: 13 amino acids. The CDR3 DNA sequence: TGCGCCAGCAGTAGCCAGGGGGACTATGGCTACACCTTC. It specifies CASSSQGDYGYTF.

The V and J genes are TRBV5-1 and TRBJ1-6, with TRBD1 matching 8 bases. CDR1 SGHRS and CDR2 YFSETQ come from the germline V gene. The CDR3 runs 15 residues. With V trimmed by 5 bases and J by 9 bases, 10 bases remained unmatched. The CDR3 spells CASSRDRGPGSPLHF. CDR3 nucleotides: TGCGCCAGCAGTCGCGACAGGGGCCCGGGTTCACCCCTCCACTTT.

This chain uses TRBV28 with TRBJ2-7, with 9 bases fitting TRBD1. The V gene end was trimmed by 3 bases and the J gene end by 5 bases; junction bases not matched to a gene: 5. CDR1 MDHEN and CDR2 SYDVKM come from the germline V gene. The CDR3 is 14 residues long. The CDR3 region is CASSLTGGTNEQYF. The CDR3 DNA follows: TGTGCCAGCAGTTTGACAGGGGGGACCAACGAGCAGTACTTC.

This clone showed up just once. The V and J genes are TRBV25-1 and TRBJ2-2; 7 nucleotides align to TRBD2. The CDR3 consists of 15 residues. The J segment lost 4 bases and the V segment lost 5 bases, leaving 7 bases of the junction unmatched. Germline CDR1 MGHDK, CDR2 SYGVNS. The CDR3 protein is CASSSAGEPTGELFF. The CDR3 bases are TGTGCCAGCAGTTCCGCGGGGGAACCCACCGGGGAGCTGTTTTTT.

The V gene is TRBV9, the J gene TRBJ2-7; 13 nucleotides match TRBD2. The CDR3 length is 15 residues. The V and J ends lost 3 bases and 5 bases, in that order; junction bases with no gene match: 5. Germline V CDR1 and CDR2: SGDLS, YYNGEE. The CDR3 DNA follows: TGTGCCAGCAGCGCAACTAGCGGGGGGGGCCACGAGCAGTACTTC. Its protein product is CASSATSGGGHEQYF. The whole variable domain, filled in from reference TRBV9 and TRBJ2-7, reads DSGVTQTPKHLITATGQRVTLRCSPRSGDLSVYWYQQSLDQGLQFLIQYYNGEERAKGNILERFSAQQFPDLHSELNLSSLELGDSALYFCASSATSGGGHEQYFGPGTRLTVT.

J is TRBJ2-3 and V is TRBV7-2, with D maybe TRBD1 (6 bases). The CDR3 is made up of 16 amino acids. CDR1 is SGHTA and CDR2 is FQGNSA in the germline V gene. With 7 bases removed from V and 3 bases from J, the gap between germline ends came to 20 bases. Here the CDR3 DNA reads TGTGCCAGCACCTTGCCCCCAGACAGGAGGACAGATACGCAGTATTTT. Translating gives CASTLPPDRRTDTQYF. The entire variable domain, with the rest obtained from reference TRBV7-2 and TRBJ2-3, is as follows: GAGVSQSPSNKVTEKGKDVELRCDPISGHTALYWYRQSLGQGLEFLIYFQGNSAPDKSGLPSDRFSAERTGGSVSTLTIQRTQQEDSAVYLCASTLPPDRRTDTQYFGPGTRLTVL.

V is TRBV6-5 and J is TRBJ1-2, with D possibly matching TRBD1 (6 bases). Looked up from germline, CDR1 is MNHEY and CDR2 is SVGAGI. The CDR3 spans 13 residues. V gave up 6 bases and J gave up 4 bases, with 12 bases separating them. CDR3 DNA sequence: TGTGCCAGCAGCCAAGACAGGACCTATGGCTACACCTTC. This gives the protein CASSQDRTYGYTF.

This chain connects TRBV29-1 to TRBJ2-7, with 9 bases lining up with TRBD1. Germline CDR1 SQVTM, CDR2 ANQGSEA. J was trimmed by 5 bases and V by 4 bases; bases with no gene match: 3. The CDR3 consists of 12 residues. CDR3 residues: CSVGDRANEQYF. CDR3 coding DNA: TGCAGCGTTGGGGACAGGGCCAACGAGCAGTACTTC.

V is TRBV13 and J is TRBJ1-1, with D perhaps matching TRBD1 (6 bases). V was trimmed by 4 bases and J by 5 bases, leaving 23 bases between them. Germline CDR1 is PRHDT and CDR2 is FYEKMQ (reference sequence). CDR3 length equals 17 residues. The CDR3 DNA follows: TGTGCCAGCAGCTCCGCCAGGGGATGGTCGGGAACTACTGAAGCTTTCTTT. Encoded protein: CASSSARGWSGTTEAFF. Filled out from reference TRBV13 and TRBJ1-1, the complete variable domain reads AAGVIQSPRHLIKEKRETATLKCYPIPRHDTVYWYQQGPGQDPQFLISFYEKMQSDKGSIPDRFSAQQFSDYHSELNMSSLELGDSALYFCASSSARGWSGTTEAFFGQGTRLTVV.

This chain uses TRBV19 with TRBJ2-7; 8 nucleotides line up with TRBD1. Germline CDR1 reads LNHDA; CDR2 reads SQIVND (reference sequence). The length of the CDR3 is 15 residues. J lost 2 bases, V lost 0 bases, and 3 bases had no gene match. Here the CDR3 reads CASSIEDRATYEQYF. The CDR3 DNA is TGTGCCAGTAGTATAGAGGACAGGGCAACCTACGAGCAGTACTTC. The full variable domain, completed using reference TRBV19 and TRBJ2-7, is DGGITQSPKYLFRKEGQNVTLSCEQNLNHDAMYWYRQDPGQGLRLIYYSQIVNDFQKGDIAEGYSVSREKKESFPLTVTSAQKNPTAFYLCASSIEDRATYEQYFGPGTRLTVT.

The V gene is TRBV5-6, the J gene TRBJ1-3; D unclear. The germline V and J ends were trimmed by 0 bases and 0 bases, with 7 bases remaining between them. The CDR3 covers 15 residues. Germline V gene data show CDR1 as SGHDT and CDR2 as YYEEEE. CDR3 region: CASSLGPNSGNTIYF. In nucleotides, the CDR3 is TGTGCCAGCAGCTTGGGGCCGAACTCTGGAAACACCATATATTTT.